The entry that follows covers one T cell receptor (beta chain) sequence. What it binds is not known. Per the germline V gene, CDR1 is SGHRS and CDR2 is YFSETQ. The CDR3 loop spans 13 amino acids. With V trimmed by 6 bases and J by 9 bases, 9 bases remained unmatched. These data are taken from a study of a mutant IDH1 vaccine in newly diagnosed glioma. As for the study in general: Each patient was administered eight vaccinations, scheduled in weeks 1, 3, 5, 7, 11, 15, 19 and 23. The sex distribution of treated patients was about 60% male and 37.5% female, with a mean age of roughly 40 years. Therapy received beforehand was radiotherapy, temozolomide, or both, with most patients given both.

The time point is: week 5, during vaccination. Topical imiquimod accompanied each vaccine dose, which consisted of 300 ug of mutant IDH1 20-mer peptide. Generated by immunoSEQ multiplex PCR, the TCRdb table keeps only in-frame clones and is missing some. The sample contains about 83,000 clones, 75% to 95% of which appear only once. V gene TRBV5-1 combines with J gene TRBJ2-1; TRBD1 matches 7 bases. The starting material was PBMCs, obtained from a glioma patient whose treatment included an IDH1 peptide vaccine. The receptor comes from a woman between 50 and 59 years old with glioma. CDR3 residues: CASKPGGMGEQFF. DNA of the CDR3: TGCGCCAGCAAACCAGGGGGTATGGGTGAGCAGTTCTTC.